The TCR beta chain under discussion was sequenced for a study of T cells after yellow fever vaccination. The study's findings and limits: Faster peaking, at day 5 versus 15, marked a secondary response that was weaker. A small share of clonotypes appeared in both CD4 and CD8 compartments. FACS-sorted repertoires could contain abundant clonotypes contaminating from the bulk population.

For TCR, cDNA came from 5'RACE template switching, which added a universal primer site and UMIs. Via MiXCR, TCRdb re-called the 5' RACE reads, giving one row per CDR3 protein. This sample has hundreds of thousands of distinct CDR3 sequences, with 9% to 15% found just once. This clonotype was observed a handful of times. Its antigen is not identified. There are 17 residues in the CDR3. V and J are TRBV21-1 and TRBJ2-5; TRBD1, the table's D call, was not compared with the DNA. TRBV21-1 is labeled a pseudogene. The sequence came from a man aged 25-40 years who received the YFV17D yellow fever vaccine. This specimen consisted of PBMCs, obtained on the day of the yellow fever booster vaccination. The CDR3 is CASSNVRTGFPTETQYF. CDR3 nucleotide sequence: TGTGCCAGCAGCAATGTTCGTACAGGCTTTCCGACGGAGACCCAGTACTTC.